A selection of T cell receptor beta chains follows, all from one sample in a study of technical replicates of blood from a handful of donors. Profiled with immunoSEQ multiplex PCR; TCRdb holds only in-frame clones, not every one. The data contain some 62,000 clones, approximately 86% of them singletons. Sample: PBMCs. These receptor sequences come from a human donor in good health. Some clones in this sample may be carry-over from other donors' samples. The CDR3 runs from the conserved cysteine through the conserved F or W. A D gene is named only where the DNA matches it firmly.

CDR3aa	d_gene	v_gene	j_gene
CASSLASGGSNEQFF	TRBD2	TRBV7-9	TRBJ2-1
CASSVGGLLTDTQYF	NA	TRBV9	TRBJ2-3
CASSMGGSRDRGARETQYF	TRBD1	TRBV7-9	TRBJ2-5
CASSDLAGGQETQYF	TRBD2	TRBV25-1	TRBJ2-5
CAIRADRAGSEQYF	TRBD1	TRBV10-3	TRBJ2-7
CASSWAGGNSPLHF	TRBD1	TRBV9	TRBJ1-6
CAISESSGGLGTDTQYF	NA	TRBV10-3	TRBJ2-3
CASSLADRPTDTQYF	NA	TRBV5-1	TRBJ2-3
CSVLTAPGEQFF	NA	TRBV29-1	TRBJ2-1
CASGGISRGEQFF	NA	TRBV4-1	TRBJ2-1
CATSRAGSGKSNEKLFF	NA	TRBV15	TRBJ1-4
CSAQTTRGYTF	NA	TRBV20-1	TRBJ1-2
CASSFLRTGSGNTIYF	TRBD1	TRBV28	TRBJ1-3
CASSQVISYEQYF	NA	TRBV14	TRBJ2-7
CAISESGRKLYF	NA	TRBV10-3	TRBJ1-3
CASSLAGGQEKLFF	TRBD1	TRBV5-1	TRBJ1-4
CASSSSDSPLHF	NA	TRBV7-9	TRBJ1-6
CASSQQAGGQGEQYF	NA	TRBV7-8	TRBJ2-7
CATSRGPGTQETQYF	NA	TRBV15	TRBJ2-5
CASSWAGGPNNEQFF	NA	TRBV5-6	TRBJ2-1
CASRPLLAANIQYF	NA	TRBV4-2	TRBJ2-4
CASTPSSGSSYNEQFF	TRBD2	TRBV4-2	TRBJ2-1
CASSGGGVEQYF	TRBD2	TRBV11-2	TRBJ2-7
CASSTGGDRNGYTF	TRBD1	TRBV6-5	TRBJ1-2
CAISDSRGVEAFF	NA	TRBV10-3	TRBJ1-1
CASGASGAGELFF	TRBD2	TRBV7-6	TRBJ2-2
CASSYQGQGAYEQYF	TRBD1	TRBV6-5	TRBJ2-7
CASSYSYGGPEAFF	NA	TRBV18	TRBJ1-1
CASRDFSTYEQYF	NA	TRBV6-5	TRBJ2-7
CAWTISGNTIYF	NA	TRBV30	TRBJ1-3
CASSSAGTAYGYTF	TRBD1	TRBV11-2	TRBJ1-2
CASKKTGDTGELFF	TRBD1	TRBV6-4	TRBJ2-2
CASSLWDINEQFF	NA	TRBV14	TRBJ2-1
CASTPGLVTEAFF	NA	TRBV7-9	TRBJ1-1
CASSLYDTEAFF	NA	TRBV5-1	TRBJ1-1
CASSLVQGGYEQFF	NA	TRBV7-9	TRBJ2-1
CARSLDRANYGYTF	NA	TRBV5-3	TRBJ1-2
CASSLVGTGGREQYF	TRBD1	TRBV5-6	TRBJ2-7
CASRPTHLTGNWSPLHF	TRBD1	TRBV28	TRBJ1-6
CASIPSWGGDTDTQYF	NA	TRBV21-1	TRBJ2-3
CASSPGTGHEKLFF	TRBD1	TRBV6-1	TRBJ1-4
CASSQEAGTGIGYTF	TRBD1	TRBV4-3	TRBJ1-2